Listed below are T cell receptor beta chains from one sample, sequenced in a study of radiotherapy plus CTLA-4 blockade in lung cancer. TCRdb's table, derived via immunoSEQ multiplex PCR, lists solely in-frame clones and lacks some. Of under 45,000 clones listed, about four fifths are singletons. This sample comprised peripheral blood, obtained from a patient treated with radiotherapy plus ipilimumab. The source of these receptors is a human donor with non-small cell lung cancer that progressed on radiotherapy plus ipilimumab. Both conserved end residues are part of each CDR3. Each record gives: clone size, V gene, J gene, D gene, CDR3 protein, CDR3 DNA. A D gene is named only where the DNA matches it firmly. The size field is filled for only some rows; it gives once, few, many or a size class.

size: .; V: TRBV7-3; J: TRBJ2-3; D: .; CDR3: CASSPSGLITDTQYF; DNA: TGTGCCAGCAGCCCCTCGGGGTTAATTACAGATACGCAGTATTTT
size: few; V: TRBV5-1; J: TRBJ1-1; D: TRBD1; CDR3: CASGPRQQGEGTEAFF; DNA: TGCGCCAGCGGGCCCCGGCAGCAGGGGGAAGGTACTGAAGCTTTCTTT
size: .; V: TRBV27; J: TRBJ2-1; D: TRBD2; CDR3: CASSLQSSGGLGEQFF; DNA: TGTGCCAGCAGTTTGCAGTCCAGCGGGGGGTTGGGGGAGCAGTTCTTC
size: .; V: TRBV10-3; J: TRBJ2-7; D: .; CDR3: CAISESRQGGYEQYF; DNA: TGTGCCATCAGTGAGTCGAGGCAGGGCGGCTACGAGCAGTACTTC
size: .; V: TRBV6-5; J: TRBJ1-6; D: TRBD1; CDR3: CASSYLQGNSPLHF; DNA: TGTGCCAGCAGCTACTTACAGGGGAATTCACCCCTCCACTTT
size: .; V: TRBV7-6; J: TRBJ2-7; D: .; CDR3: CASSPRTGKSSYEQYF; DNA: TGTGCCAGCAGCCCCCGGACGGGGAAGAGCTCCTACGAGCAGTACTTC
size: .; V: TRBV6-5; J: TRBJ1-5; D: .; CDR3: CASSYSREMSNQPQHF; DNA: TGTGCCAGCAGTTACTCGAGGGAGATGAGCAATCAGCCCCAGCATTTT
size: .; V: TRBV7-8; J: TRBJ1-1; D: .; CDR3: CASTPLRGDTEAFF; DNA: TGTGCCAGCACACCACTCAGGGGTGACACTGAAGCTTTCTTT
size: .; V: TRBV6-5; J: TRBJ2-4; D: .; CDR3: CASSSPQLAKNIQYF; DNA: TGTGCCAGCTCTTCTCCACAGTTAGCCAAAAACATTCAGTACTTC
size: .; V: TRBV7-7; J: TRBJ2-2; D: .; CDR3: CASSLGRDAGELFF; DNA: TGTGCTAGCAGCTTAGGCAGGGATGCCGGGGAGCTGTTTTTT
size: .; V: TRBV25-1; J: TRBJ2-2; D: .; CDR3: CASSEWRGPGTGELFF; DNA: TGTGCCAGCAGTGAATGGCGGGGACCGGGCACCGGGGAGCTGTTTTTT
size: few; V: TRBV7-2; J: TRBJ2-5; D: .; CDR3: CASSSDRNLQETQYF; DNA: TGTGCCAGCAGCTCCGACAGGAACCTCCAAGAGACCCAGTACTTC
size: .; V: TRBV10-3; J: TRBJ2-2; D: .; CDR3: CAISESQREFYTGELFF; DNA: TGTGCCATCAGTGAGTCGCAGAGGGAGTTTTACACCGGGGAGCTGTTTTTT
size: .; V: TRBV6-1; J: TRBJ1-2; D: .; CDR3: CASSEWLGPGGYTF; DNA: TGTGCCAGCAGTGAATGGTTGGGTCCAGGTGGCTACACCTTC
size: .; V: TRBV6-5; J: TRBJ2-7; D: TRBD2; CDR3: CASSGGGYEQYF; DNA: TGTGCCAGCAGTGGGGGGGGCTACGAGCAGTACTTC
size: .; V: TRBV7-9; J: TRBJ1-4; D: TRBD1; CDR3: CASSLGQGAFNEKLFF; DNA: TGTGCCAGCAGCTTAGGACAGGGGGCATTTAATGAAAAACTGTTTTTT
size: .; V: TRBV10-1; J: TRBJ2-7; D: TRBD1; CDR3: CASSPGQVAEQYF; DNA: TGCGCCAGCAGCCCAGGACAGGTAGCCGAGCAGTACTTC
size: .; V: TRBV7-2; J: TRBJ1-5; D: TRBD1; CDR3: CASSKTGVNSNQPQHF; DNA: TGTGCCAGCAGCAAGACAGGGGTTAATAGCAATCAGCCCCAGCATTTT
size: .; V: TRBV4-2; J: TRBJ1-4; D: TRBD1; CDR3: CANSQDWGSGTGAFNEKLFF; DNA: TGTGCCAACAGCCAAGATTGGGGCTCCGGGACAGGGGCCTTTAATGAAAAACTGTTTTTT
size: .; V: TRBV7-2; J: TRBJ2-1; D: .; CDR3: CASSLLRNEQFF; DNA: TGTGCCAGCAGCTTATTGAGGAATGAGCAGTTCTTC
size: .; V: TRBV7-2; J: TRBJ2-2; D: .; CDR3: CASSLGGRDILTGELFF; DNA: TGTGCCAGCAGCTTAGGTGGTCGGGACATCTTAACCGGGGAGCTGTTTTTT
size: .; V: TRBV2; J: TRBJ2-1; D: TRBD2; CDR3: CASSAGGGYYNEQFF; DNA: TGTGCCAGCAGTGCGGGGGGGGGCTATTACAATGAGCAGTTCTTC
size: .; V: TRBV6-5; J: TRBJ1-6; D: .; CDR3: CASSSGQIRISPLHF; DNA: TGTGCCAGCAGTTCCGGACAGATAAGGATTTCACCCCTCCACTTT
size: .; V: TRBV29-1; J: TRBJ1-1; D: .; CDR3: CSVEVGGRGEAFF; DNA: TGCAGCGTTGAAGTAGGCGGGCGCGGGGAAGCTTTCTTT
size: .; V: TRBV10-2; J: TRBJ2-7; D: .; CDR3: CASIGSGDEQYF; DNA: TGCGCCAGCATCGGGTCGGGGGACGAGCAGTACTTC
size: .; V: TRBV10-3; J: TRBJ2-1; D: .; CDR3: CAISEEGVVYNEQFF; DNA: TGTGCCATCAGTGAGGAGGGGGTTGTCTACAATGAGCAGTTCTTC
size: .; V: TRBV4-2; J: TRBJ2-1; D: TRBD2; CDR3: CASSQSSASGGAGEQFF; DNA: TGTGCCAGCAGCCAATCATCGGCTAGCGGGGGGGCTGGTGAGCAGTTCTTC
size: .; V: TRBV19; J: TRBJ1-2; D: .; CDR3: CATSRGDLDGYTF; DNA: TGTGCCACCTCAAGAGGAGATTTGGATGGCTACACCTTC
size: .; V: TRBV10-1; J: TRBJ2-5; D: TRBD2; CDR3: CASSEGLAGGRETQYF; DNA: TGCGCCAGCAGTGAGGGACTAGCGGGGGGCCGGGAGACCCAGTACTTC
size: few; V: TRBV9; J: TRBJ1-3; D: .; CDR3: CASSVGTGNRNTIYF; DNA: TGTGCCAGCAGCGTAGGCACAGGGAACCGCAACACCATATATTTT
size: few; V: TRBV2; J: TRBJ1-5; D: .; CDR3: CASKYGEGNQPQHF; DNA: TGTGCCAGCAAATATGGCGAGGGCAATCAGCCCCAGCATTTT
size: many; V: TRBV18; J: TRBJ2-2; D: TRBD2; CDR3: CASSPLVVAGSGELFF; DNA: TGTGCCAGCTCACCCCTCGTGGTAGCGGGCAGCGGGGAGCTGTTTTTT
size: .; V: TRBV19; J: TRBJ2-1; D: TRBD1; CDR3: CASRSTMGQGVYNEQFF; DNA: TGTGCCAGTAGAAGTACTATGGGACAGGGGGTCTACAATGAGCAGTTCTTC
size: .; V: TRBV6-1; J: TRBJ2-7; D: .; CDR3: CASSELGAYEQYF; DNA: TGTGCCAGCAGTGAACTGGGCGCCTACGAGCAGTACTTC
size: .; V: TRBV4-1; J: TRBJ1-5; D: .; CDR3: CASSQGRGDWVGQPQHF; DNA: TGCGCCAGCAGCCAAGGGAGAGGGGACTGGGTTGGTCAGCCCCAGCATTTT
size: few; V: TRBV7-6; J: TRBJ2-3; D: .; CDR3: CASSLYTDTQYF; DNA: TGTGCCAGCAGCTTGTACACAGATACGCAGTATTTT
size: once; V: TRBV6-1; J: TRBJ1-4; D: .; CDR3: CASSEARVIEKLFF; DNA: TGTGCCAGCAGTGAAGCCAGGGTTATTGAAAAACTGTTTTTT
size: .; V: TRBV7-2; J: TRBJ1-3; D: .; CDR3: CASSLGDISSGNTIYF; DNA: TGTGCCAGCAGCTTAGGCGACATTAGCTCTGGAAACACCATATATTTT
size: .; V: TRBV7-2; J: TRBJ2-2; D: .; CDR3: CASSLVASAQGGELFF; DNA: TGTGCCAGCAGCTTAGTAGCTAGCGCGCAGGGCGGGGAGCTGTTTTTT
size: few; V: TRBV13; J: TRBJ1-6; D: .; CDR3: CASSLTGLTSPLHF; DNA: TGTGCCAGCAGCCTAACAGGGTTGACTTCACCCCTCCACTTT
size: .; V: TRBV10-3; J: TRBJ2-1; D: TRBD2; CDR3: CAISQLAGGNNEQFF; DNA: TGTGCCATCAGTCAACTAGCGGGGGGGAACAATGAGCAGTTCTTC
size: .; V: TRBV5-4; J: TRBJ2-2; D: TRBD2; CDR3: CASSSGRGGYTGELFF; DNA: TGTGCCAGCAGCTCCGGACGGGGGGGGTACACCGGGGAGCTGTTTTTT
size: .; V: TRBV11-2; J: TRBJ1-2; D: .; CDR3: CASSPGGSSYGYTF; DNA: TGTGCCAGCAGCCCGGGGGGGAGCAGCTATGGCTACACCTTC
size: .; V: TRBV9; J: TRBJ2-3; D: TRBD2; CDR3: CASSVALAGGNTDTQYF; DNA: TGTGCCAGCAGCGTAGCACTAGCGGGGGGAAACACAGATACGCAGTATTTT
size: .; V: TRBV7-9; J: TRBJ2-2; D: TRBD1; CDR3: CASRGTGSADWELFF; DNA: TGTGCCAGCAGGGGGACAGGTTCGGCAGACTGGGAGCTGTTTTTT
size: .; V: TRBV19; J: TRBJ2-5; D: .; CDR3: CASSTIIGETQYF; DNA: TGTGCCAGTAGTACTATAATCGGGGAGACCCAGTACTTC